This TCR beta chain originates from a study of T-cell reconstitution after alpha-beta-depleted transplantation in children. Study-wide results and caveats: Expanded graft clones numbering several hundred reportedly gave rise to alpha-beta T cells about two months after transplant. It was newly produced T cells that mostly accounted for T-cell counts and diversity one year after transplant.

A library of TCRbeta sequences, prepared with unique molecular identifiers, was generated. TCRdb reprocessed the PCR reads via MiXCR and lists one record per CDR3 protein. The table has roughly 570,000 distinct CDR3 sequences, around 27% seen once; the top ten hold about 35%. V shed 2 bases and J shed 5 bases, with 14 bases lying between them. The CDR3 runs to 15 residues. Germline V gene data show CDR1 as SGHRS and CDR2 as YFSETQ. Concerning this clonotype itself: Its antigen is undetermined.

The source of this sequence is a boy under two years old with Wiskott-Aldrich syndrome, due to receive a stem cell transplant. The chain uses TRBV5-1 and TRBJ2-1; TRBD2 is a possible D gene (5 bases). The source was PBMCs, collected before TCRalphabeta/CD19-depleted stem cell transplant. In DNA form, the CDR3 reads TGCGCCAGCAGCTTAGGACTCGGGCCACACAATGAGCAGTTCTTC. Translation gives CASSLGLGPHNEQFF. The variable domain in full, completed from reference TRBV5-1 and TRBJ2-1, reads KAGVTQTPRYLIKTRGQQVTLSCSPISGHRSVSWYQQTPGQGLQFLFEYFSETQRNKGNFPGRFSGRQFSNSRSEMNVSTLELGDSALYLCASSLGLGPHNEQFFGPGTRLTVL.